The clone carrying this T cell receptor beta chain was recorded a few times. Its target is unknown. The record originates from a study of post-analysis software for immune sequencing data. Background on the study: Included among the disease courses, which were recorded for the cohort, were relapsing-remitting, secondary progressive and progressive-relapsing multiple sclerosis.

General study results and limits: TRBV5-6, TRBV5-1 and TRBV20-1 belonged to a set of five TRBV segments that were more frequent in patients than controls.

Libraries were made from TCR beta cDNA, and they carried unique molecular identifiers. Once about 0.95 to 10 million T cells were used, roughly 490,000 cDNA molecules resulted. Using its own MiXCR run on the PCR reads, TCRdb lists one record per CDR3 protein. Of about 160,000 distinct CDR3 sequences in the sample, roughly 34% were seen once. V trimming: 0 bases; J trimming: 16 bases; junction bases outside the gene matches: 8. Germline CDR1 and CDR2: SGHTA and FQGNSA. CDR3 length equals 13 residues. Here the sequenced sample was blood, taken after autologous hematopoietic stem cell transplantation. This chain joins TRBV7-2 and TRBJ2-1, with 8 bases aligning to TRBD2. The source of this sequence is a girl aged 10 to 17 with multiple sclerosis. The CDR3 spells CASSLAQRAGVFF. The CDR3 nucleotides are TGTGCCAGCAGCTTAGCGCAGAGAGCGGGAGTTTTCTTC.